This T cell receptor (beta chain) was identified in a study of persistence of HIV-infected CD4 T cells. The stimulus was an HIV-1 Gag 15-mer peptide pool, about 1 ug/peptide/mL. CD40L/CD69 double-negative CD45RO-high memory CD4+ T cells were collected. In germline, CDR1 is SNHLY, CDR2 FYNNEI. This CDR3 has 15 residues. V was cut by 2 bases and J by 4 bases, with 11 bases left in between. Concerning this clone itself: No antigen is known for it.

The libraries were made with immunoSEQ version 4 in survey mode. Clones were read by immunoSEQ multiplex PCR, and TCRdb kept only the in-frame ones, dropping some. Of 35,000 to 45,000 clones detected, roughly 84% appear once; the ten largest clones hold roughly 5.9%. The sequencing used cultured CD4+ T cells from PBMCs, collected from a patient who received antiretroviral therapy. The chain joins TRBV2 to TRBJ1-4, with D hard to call. This clonotype originated in an adult with HIV. The donor label of this sample is uncertain. The CDR3 sequence: CASSEIFIGNEKLFF. Written as DNA, the CDR3 is TGTGCCAGCAGTGAAATCTTTATTGGTAATGAAAAACTGTTTTTT. The full variable domain, in which reference TRBV2 and TRBJ1-4 provide the parts outside the CDR3, is EPEVTQTPSHQVTQMGQEVILRCVPISNHLYFYWYRQILGQKVEFLVSFYNNEISEKSEIFDDQFSVERPDGSNFTLKIRSTKLEDSAMYFCASSEIFIGNEKLFFGSGTQLSVL.